The 9 T cell receptor beta chains in this list originate from one sample, sequenced in a study of shared clonotypes between healthy human individuals. The table came from immunoSEQ multiplex PCR; TCRdb's copy has only in-frame clones and leaves some out. The table lists around 1.9 million clones, approximately 94% of them singletons, with around 1.7% in the top ten. Naive CD8 cells comprised CD45RO-negative, CCR7-positively selected cells, excluding terminally differentiated effector memory CD45RA+ cells. Sequencing was carried out using naive CD8+ T cells from PBMCs. Receptor source: a man aged 18 to 30 in good health. Some clones in this sample may be carry-over from other donors' samples.

This chain links TRBV29-1 with TRBJ1-4, with D perhaps matching TRBD1 (5 bases). CDR3 length: 11 residues. Trimming took 4 bases from V and 7 from J, leaving 7 bases between them. Germline CDR1 and CDR2: SQVTM and ANQGSEA. CDR3 amino acids: CSVGRGEKLFF. Written as DNA, the CDR3 is TGCAGCGTTGGAAGGGGTGAAAAACTGTTTTTT.

The gene calls are TRBV6-1 and TRBJ1-1, with D perhaps matching TRBD1 (6 bases). This CDR3 spans 13 amino acids. Trimming removed 10 bases at V and 4 bases at J, with 16 bases between. Germline CDR1 reads MNHNS; CDR2 reads SASEGT. The CDR3 coding sequence is TGTGCCACCGCGGGGGCCATGGGCACTGAAGCTTTCTTT. Protein product: CATAGAMGTEAFF.

V is TRBV5-1 and J is TRBJ2-7; 12 bases line up with TRBD2. This CDR3 region has 15 residues. The trim removed 4 bases at V and 7 bases at J, leaving 9 bases unmatched. Germline V gives CDR1 SGHRS, CDR2 YFSETQ. The chain's CDR3 is CASSIGLAGRWEQYF. CDR3 sequence (DNA): TGCGCCAGCAGCATCGGACTAGCGGGAAGATGGGAGCAGTACTTC.

As to this clone: This sample includes further DNA sequences coding for the same CDR3. This chain uses TRBV15 with TRBJ1-5; D is undetermined. This CDR3 spans 13 amino acids. Trimming shortened V by 1 base and J by 1 base, and 2 bases separated the two germline ends. Looked up from germline, CDR1 is LNHNV and CDR2 is YYDKDF (reference sequence). The CDR3 loop reads CATSRVSNQPQHF. For the CDR3, the DNA is TGTGCCACCAGCAGAGTCAGCAATCAGCCCCAGCATTTT.

The genes are TRBV9 and TRBJ1-1, with D tentatively TRBD1 (6 bases). The CDR3 is made up of 13 amino acids. The ends were cut back, 3 bases at V and 8 bases at J, with 14 bases in the middle. In germline, CDR1 is SGDLS, CDR2 YYNGEE. CDR3 in DNA: TGTGCCAGCAGCGACAGGGATAGGGCGGAAGCTTTCTTT. Residues: CASSDRDRAEAFF.

The rearrangement links TRBV7-6 to TRBJ1-1; TRBD1 might be the D (6 bases). The CDR3 is 16 residues long. Trimming took off 2 bases at V and 0 bases at J, with 13 bases between the two ends. Germline values: CDR1 SGHVS, CDR2 FNYEAQ. Here the CDR3 DNA reads TGTGCCAGCAGCTTAAGATGGACAGAGCTGAACACTGAAGCTTTCTTT. Translation gives CASSLRWTELNTEAFF. Full variable domain (remainder filled in from reference TRBV7-6 and TRBJ1-1): GAGVSQSPRYKVTKRGQDVALRCDPISGHVSLYWYRQALGQGPEFLTYFNYEAQQDKSGLPNDRFSAERPEGSISTLTIQRTEQRDSAMYRCASSLRWTELNTEAFFGQGTRLTVV.

DNA of the CDR3: TGTGCCAGCAGCCTGGCCGGGACTAGCGGGTTCTCGAATGAGCAGTTCTTC. This translates into CASSLAGTSGFSNEQFF. The chain has TRBV7-3 and TRBJ2-1, with 12 bases aligning to TRBD2. With 5 bases clipped from V and 7 bases from J, the junction kept 12 bases outside the gene matches. CDR1 SGHTA and CDR2 FQGTGA come from the germline V gene. The CDR3 contains 17 residues. Using reference TRBV7-3 and TRBJ2-1 for the parts outside the CDR3, the full variable domain is GAGVSQTPSNKVTEKGKYVELRCDPISGHTALYWYRQSLGQGPEFLIYFQGTGAADDSGLPNDRFFAVRPEGSVSTLKIQRTERGDSAVYLCASSLAGTSGFSNEQFFGPGTRLTVL.

This chain connects TRBV21-1 to TRBJ1-4; TRBD1 is the table's D call and was not checked against the DNA. TRBV21-1 represents a pseudogene. The CDR3 is 21 amino acids. CDR3 amino acids: CASSKSPPIGTGGSEGEKLFF. The CDR3 region has the DNA TGTGCCAGCAGCAAAAGTCCCCCGATCGGGACAGGGGGCTCAGAGGGTGAAAAACTGTTTTTT.

This sequence joins TRBV28 and TRBJ2-1, with TRBD1 as a possible D gene (6 bases). With 5 bases removed from V and 11 bases from J, the gap between germline ends came to 13 bases. This CDR3 spans 12 amino acids. From germline, CDR1 is MDHEN and CDR2 SYDVKM. This CDR3 is CASSPPGAQQFF. DNA of the CDR3: TGTGCCAGCAGTCCACCAGGGGCCCAGCAGTTCTTC.